A selection of T cell receptor beta chains follows, all from one sample in a study of long-term antiretroviral therapy in people with HIV. Using immunoSEQ multiplex PCR, the repertoire was profiled, and TCRdb retains in-frame clones only, with some absent. Here the sample spans just over 35,000 clones, approximately 94% being singletons. This sample comprised unsorted PBMCs, obtained 4.1 years after starting antiretroviral therapy. The receptors originated from a woman between 50 and 59 years old with HIV. Both conserved end residues are part of each CDR3. Fields, in order: clone size, V gene, D gene, J gene, CDR3 DNA, CDR3 protein. The D gene is left open where the match is weak. The size entry is marked missing in some rows and otherwise reads once, few, many or a size class.

>once|TRBV29-1|.|TRBJ1-2
TGCAGCGTTGGGGCGGCCGGTAACTATGGCTACACCTTC
CSVGAAGNYGYTF
>.|TRBV6-4|.|TRBJ1-6
TGTGCCACTTCACAGGAGCTTAATTCACCCCTCCACTTT
CATSQELNSPLHF
>few|TRBV27|TRBD1|TRBJ1-1
TGTGCCAGCTCTACCCAACGGACAGGGAGCACTGAAGCTTTCTTT
CASSTQRTGSTEAFF
>.|TRBV5-6|.|TRBJ1-4
TGTGCCAGCAGCTTGTTGGGAGAGCAGGGTGAAAAACTGTTTTTT
CASSLLGEQGEKLFF
>.|TRBV9|TRBD2|TRBJ2-5
TGTGCCAGCAGCGCCGCTAGCGGGGGCATGTTGGAGACCCAGTACTTC
CASSAASGGMLETQYF
>.|TRBV25-1|TRBD1|TRBJ1-2
TGTGCCAGCAGTGATTCGGCAGGGGGCTTTGGCTACACCTTC
CASSDSAGGFGYTF
>.|TRBV15|.|TRBJ2-2
TGTGCCACCAGCAGAGAAAGAACCGGGGAGCTGTTTTTT
CATSRERTGELFF
>.|TRBV25-1|TRBD1|TRBJ1-2
TGTGCCAGCAGTGAGGTCAGACAGGGTGATGGCTACACCTTC
CASSEVRQGDGYTF
>.|TRBV5-1|.|TRBJ2-6
TGCGCCAGCTTCGATCACAGGGCCTCTGGGGCCAACGTCCTGACTTTC
CASFDHRASGANVLTF
>.|TRBV14|.|TRBJ1-1
TGTGCCAGCAGCCTAAGGGAAGCGAACACTGAAGCTTTCTTT
CASSLREANTEAFF
>.|TRBV9|TRBD1|TRBJ1-6
TGTGCCAGCAGCGGCCGGGACAGGGTAAATTCACCCCTCCACTTT
CASSGRDRVNSPLHF
>.|TRBV6-5|TRBD1|TRBJ2-7
TGTGCCAGCAGCCCGACAGGGGGCGTCTACGAGCAGTACTTC
CASSPTGGVYEQYF
>.|TRBV4-1|TRBD1|TRBJ1-1
TGCGCCAGCAGCCAAGTAAGGGGGCAGGGCACTGAAGCTTTCTTT
CASSQVRGQGTEAFF
>.|TRBV6-5|.|TRBJ2-7
TGTGCCAGCAGTCTACGTCAGCGCGAGCAGTACTTC
CASSLRQREQYF
>.|TRBV6-6|.|TRBJ2-7
TGTGCCAGCAGGCGATGGGACGCTTTCTCGAGAGAGCAGTACTTC
CASRRWDAFSREQYF
>.|TRBV28|.|TRBJ1-6
TGTGCCAGCAGTTTATCGTTATCACCCCTCCACTTT
CASSLSLSPLHF
>few|TRBV11-2|TRBD1|TRBJ1-6
TGTGCCAGCAGCTTCCAGACAGGGGGCGCTTCACCCCTCCACTTT
CASSFQTGGASPLHF
>.|TRBV9|.|TRBJ1-3
TGTGCCAGCAGCGCCAGACGGGGGGACCCTTCTGGAAACACCATATATTTT
CASSARRGDPSGNTIYF
>.|TRBV6-5|.|TRBJ1-1
TGTGCCAGCAGTTCTAACACTGAAGCTTTCTTT
CASSSNTEAFF